This T cell receptor (beta chain) is drawn from a study of blood T cell repertoires in COVID-19. Study as a whole: Collection of acute and convalescent COVID-19 samples took place in the United States, Italy and Spain. T cells, B-cell-depleted T cells, or PBMCs supplied cDNA or gDNA.

There are 15 residues in the CDR3. CDR1 and CDR2 from the germline V gene are GTSNPN and SVGIG (reference sequence). V was pared by 5 bases and J by 4 bases, with 13 bases of the junction left unmatched. Original handling: It was from reference gene primer amplification that nucleated cell counts were estimated. The table came from immunoSEQ multiplex PCR; TCRdb's copy has only in-frame clones and leaves some out. The DNA was the basis for D and trimming; V, J and clone size are from that table. Among 50,000 or so clones, around 90% were seen once, and the ten largest hold roughly a quarter. The chain recombines TRBV30 with TRBJ2-5; TRBD2 aligns across 7 bases. The specimen was peripheral blood. The clonotype was recovered from a human donor in a cohort sampled during active COVID-19. The CDR3 DNA reads as TGTGCCTGGGCAGCTCGGGGGTCGGGGGGAGAGACCCAGTACTTC. It yields the protein CAWAARGSGGETQYF.